Below, one TCR beta chain is given with its context. No antigen is known for it. These data originate in a study of T cell responses to AZD1222 COVID-19 vaccine. Study results and limitations: The number of AZD1222 recipients seropositive at baseline was only five or six.

The method was immunoSEQ multiplex PCR; TCRdb's version includes in-frame clones alone and lacks a portion of them. The sample contains 95,000 to 150,000 clones, about nine tenths of which appear only once. The sequenced sample was peripheral blood, obtained on day 0 of AZD1222 vaccination. This clonotype was obtained from an adult in good health.

The CDR3 DNA follows: TGTGCCAGCCATCGGGGGGGGGATCAAGAGACCCAGTACTTC. Translation gives CASHRGGDQETQYF. The V and J genes are TRBV2 and TRBJ2-5, with 8 bases aligning to TRBD2. The germline V gene encodes CDR1 SNHLY and CDR2 FYNNEI. The CDR3 length is 14 residues. Trimming cost V 8 bases and J 2 bases; bases outside gene matches: 7.